This T cell receptor beta chain was identified during a study of blood T cell repertoires in COVID-19. The wider study: Researchers got acute and convalescent COVID-19 samples from the United States, Italy and Spain.

Sequenced by immunoSEQ multiplex PCR; TCRdb stores in-frame clones only, minus some. The sample has approximately 350,000 clones, under 85% seen once. In its sample, this clone was seen a few times. This CDR3 spans 14 amino acids. V was cut by 0 bases and J by 6 bases, with 8 bases left in between. Germline V lookup: CDR1 LNHDA, CDR2 SQIVND (reference sequence). V gene TRBV19 combines with J gene TRBJ1-4; possible D gene TRBD1, 6 bases. The receptor was derived from a woman aged 45-60 years who had recovered from COVID-19. Sequencing was performed on PBMCs or T cells enriched from blood (not recorded which). The CDR3 spells CASSIDRGYEKLFF. CDR3 nucleotides: TGTGCCAGTAGTATAGACAGGGGTTATGAAAAACTGTTTTTT.